The rows below give T cell receptor beta chains drawn from one sample of a study of blood T cells in healthy people across ages. TCRdb processed the 5' RACE reads anew with MiXCR; each CDR3 protein has one entry. This repertoire shows 1.5 million to 2 million distinct CDR3 sequences, roughly 52% found once; its top ten account for 2.1%. Sequenced material: blood. The source of these receptors is a woman aged 35 to 49 in good health. Both conserved end residues are part of each CDR3. A D gene is named only where the DNA matches it firmly. Size is stated for part of the rows, as once, few or many counts, or as a class when the clone is expanded.

clone_size: few
cdr3_length: 17
j_call: TRBJ2-6
v_call: TRBV7-2
d_call: -
cdr3_aa: CASSLGLTRPGANVLTF
cdr3_nt: TGTGCCAGCAGCTTAGGACTCACACGGCCTGGGGCCAACGTCCTGACTTTC

clone_size: -
cdr3_length: 13
j_call: TRBJ2-7
v_call: TRBV7-2
d_call: -
cdr3_aa: CVSSSPTYYEQYF
cdr3_nt: TGTGTCAGCAGCAGTCCCACTTATTACGAGCAGTACTTC

clone_size: -
cdr3_length: 16
j_call: TRBJ2-7
v_call: TRBV27
d_call: TRBD2
cdr3_aa: CASSPRTSGGVYEQYF
cdr3_nt: TGTGCCAGCAGTCCCCGGACTAGCGGGGGGGTATATGAGCAGTACTTC

clone_size: -
cdr3_length: 14
j_call: TRBJ2-5
v_call: TRBV21-1
d_call: -
cdr3_aa: CASSKDRFQETQYF
cdr3_nt: TGTGCCAGCAGTAAGGACAGGTTCCAAGAGACCCAGTACTTC

clone_size: few
cdr3_length: 14
j_call: TRBJ2-7
v_call: TRBV4-2
d_call: TRBD1
cdr3_aa: CASSPLGQTYEQYF
cdr3_nt: TGTGCCAGCAGCCCGCTGGGACAGACCTACGAGCAGTACTTC

clone_size: -
cdr3_length: 15
j_call: TRBJ2-6
v_call: TRBV5-1
d_call: TRBD1
cdr3_aa: CASRQGAAGANVLTF
cdr3_nt: TGCGCCAGCAGGCAGGGGGCGGCCGGGGCCAACGTCCTGACTTTC

clone_size: -
cdr3_length: 16
j_call: TRBJ2-1
v_call: TRBV20-1
d_call: TRBD1
cdr3_aa: CSARGQTGGTYNEQFF
cdr3_nt: TGCAGTGCTAGAGGCCAGACAGGGGGAACCTACAATGAGCAGTTCTTC

clone_size: few
cdr3_length: 16
j_call: TRBJ2-5
v_call: TRBV7-2
d_call: TRBD2
cdr3_aa: CASSFPSGGFRETQYF
cdr3_nt: TGTGCCAGCAGCTTCCCTAGCGGGGGGTTTAGGGAGACCCAGTACTTC

clone_size: -
cdr3_length: 11
j_call: TRBJ1-2
v_call: TRBV7-9
d_call: -
cdr3_aa: CASSLANGYTF
cdr3_nt: TGTGCCAGCAGCTTAGCTAATGGCTACACCTTC

clone_size: once
cdr3_length: 16
j_call: TRBJ2-3
v_call: TRBV7-3
d_call: -
cdr3_aa: CASSLSPAGLPDTQYF
cdr3_nt: TGTGCCAGCAGCTTAAGTCCGGCAGGGCTCCCAGATACGCAGTATTTT

clone_size: few
cdr3_length: 16
j_call: TRBJ2-7
v_call: TRBV21-1
d_call: -
cdr3_aa: CASSKIPTGVMAEQYF
cdr3_nt: TGTGCCAGCAGCAAAATCCCGACAGGGGTGATGGCCGAGCAGTACTTC

clone_size: few
cdr3_length: 14
j_call: TRBJ2-5
v_call: TRBV7-9
d_call: TRBD1
cdr3_aa: CASSTTGSSETQYF
cdr3_nt: TGTGCCAGCAGTACGACAGGGTCCTCGGAGACCCAGTACTTC

clone_size: many
cdr3_length: 12
j_call: TRBJ2-7
v_call: TRBV12-3/TRBV12-4
d_call: TRBD1
cdr3_aa: CASSQTGSEQYF
cdr3_nt: TGTGCCAGCAGTCAGACAGGGTCCGAGCAGTACTTC

clone_size: few
cdr3_length: 13
j_call: TRBJ2-3
v_call: TRBV29-1
d_call: TRBD1
cdr3_aa: CSENRGAADTQYF
cdr3_nt: TGCAGCGAAAACAGGGGGGCGGCAGATACGCAGTATTTT

clone_size: -
cdr3_length: 16
j_call: TRBJ1-1
v_call: TRBV20-1
d_call: TRBD1
cdr3_aa: CSAKRRDRGRVTEAFF
cdr3_nt: TGCAGTGCAAAACGCCGGGACAGGGGGCGAGTCACTGAAGCTTTCTTT

clone_size: few
cdr3_length: 15
j_call: TRBJ2-3
v_call: TRBV2
d_call: -
cdr3_aa: CASREERGQADTQYF
cdr3_nt: TGTGCCAGCAGGGAGGAGCGGGGACAGGCAGATACGCAGTATTTT

clone_size: -
cdr3_length: 13
j_call: TRBJ2-5
v_call: TRBV2
d_call: TRBD2
cdr3_aa: CASRMGLFETQYF
cdr3_nt: TGTGCCAGCAGGATGGGACTATTTGAGACCCAGTACTTC

clone_size: -
cdr3_length: 16
j_call: TRBJ2-3
v_call: TRBV28
d_call: TRBD2
cdr3_aa: CASSSAGTSDTDTQYF
cdr3_nt: TGTGCCAGCAGCTCCGCCGGGACTAGCGACACAGATACGCAGTATTTT

clone_size: few
cdr3_length: 13
j_call: TRBJ2-7
v_call: TRBV6-1
d_call: -
cdr3_aa: CASSERGTNEQYF
cdr3_nt: TGTGCCAGCAGTGAGCGGGGTACGAACGAGCAGTACTTC

clone_size: -
cdr3_length: 14
j_call: TRBJ2-7
v_call: TRBV7-8
d_call: -
cdr3_aa: CASTLGRVKDEQYF
cdr3_nt: TGTGCCAGCACCCTCGGCAGGGTAAAGGACGAGCAGTACTTC

clone_size: -
cdr3_length: 16
j_call: TRBJ2-1
v_call: TRBV6-2/TRBV6-3
d_call: -
cdr3_aa: CASSYSRATPYNEQFF
cdr3_nt: TGTGCCAGCAGTTACTCGCGGGCCACCCCTTACAATGAGCAGTTCTTC

clone_size: -
cdr3_length: 14
j_call: TRBJ2-1
v_call: TRBV20-1
d_call: -
cdr3_aa: CSATPTVTYNEQFF
cdr3_nt: TGCAGTGCTACCCCCACGGTTACCTACAATGAGCAGTTCTTC

clone_size: -
cdr3_length: 14
j_call: TRBJ2-3
v_call: TRBV12-3/TRBV12-4
d_call: -
cdr3_aa: CASSGRLEGDTQYF
cdr3_nt: TGTGCCAGCAGCGGCCGCCTGGAGGGAGATACGCAGTATTTT

clone_size: few
cdr3_length: 15
j_call: TRBJ2-3
v_call: TRBV12-3/TRBV12-4
d_call: -
cdr3_aa: CASSLGSYVADTQYF
cdr3_nt: TGTGCCAGCAGTTTGGGGTCCTACGTCGCGGATACGCAGTATTTT

clone_size: -
cdr3_length: 14
j_call: TRBJ1-2
v_call: TRBV27
d_call: -
cdr3_aa: CASRGWGGRYGYTF
cdr3_nt: TGTGCCAGCAGGGGATGGGGGGGTCGATATGGCTACACCTTC

clone_size: -
cdr3_length: 17
j_call: TRBJ2-1
v_call: TRBV4-2
d_call: TRBD2
cdr3_aa: CASSQVSASGGAIEQFF
cdr3_nt: TGTGCCAGCAGCCAAGTCTCGGCTAGCGGGGGGGCTATTGAGCAGTTCTTC

clone_size: -
cdr3_length: 13
j_call: TRBJ2-7
v_call: TRBV4-2
d_call: -
cdr3_aa: CASSQEGRSEQYF
cdr3_nt: TGTGCCAGTAGCCAAGAGGGACGGTCGGAGCAGTACTTC

clone_size: once
cdr3_length: 19
j_call: TRBJ1-4
v_call: TRBV20-1
d_call: TRBD1
cdr3_aa: CSARGPGQGIPISNEKLFF
cdr3_nt: TGCAGTGCTAGAGGACCGGGACAGGGAATCCCAATTTCTAATGAAAAACTGTTTTTT

clone_size: -
cdr3_length: 15
j_call: TRBJ2-7
v_call: TRBV7-2
d_call: -
cdr3_aa: CASSLAGADSYEQYF
cdr3_nt: TGTGCCAGCAGCTTAGCTGGGGCGGACTCCTACGAGCAGTACTTC

clone_size: -
cdr3_length: 14
j_call: TRBJ2-7
v_call: TRBV6-6
d_call: -
cdr3_aa: CASSRGTGPYEQYF
cdr3_nt: TGTGCCAGCAGCCGCGGGACGGGTCCCTACGAGCAGTACTTC

clone_size: once
cdr3_length: 13
j_call: TRBJ1-1
v_call: TRBV15
d_call: -
cdr3_aa: CATSKTVNTEAFF
cdr3_nt: TGTGCCACCAGCAAGACAGTGAACACTGAAGCTTTCTTT

clone_size: few
cdr3_length: 16
j_call: TRBJ2-3
v_call: TRBV7-2
d_call: TRBD2
cdr3_aa: CASRTSGGAGTDTQYF
cdr3_nt: TGTGCCAGCCGGACTAGCGGGGGGGCCGGCACAGATACGCAGTATTTT

clone_size: -
cdr3_length: 19
j_call: TRBJ2-3
v_call: TRBV7-2
d_call: TRBD2
cdr3_aa: CASRPSGNRRGLRTDTQYF
cdr3_nt: TGTGCCAGCAGGCCCAGTGGGAACCGGCGGGGGTTACGCACAGATACGCAGTATTTT

clone_size: -
cdr3_length: 12
j_call: TRBJ2-3
v_call: TRBV20-1
d_call: -
cdr3_aa: CSAKQNTDTQYF
cdr3_nt: TGCAGTGCTAAACAGAACACAGATACGCAGTATTTT

clone_size: -
cdr3_length: 15
j_call: TRBJ2-3
v_call: TRBV20-1
d_call: TRBD2
cdr3_aa: CSASTGLAGVGTQYF
cdr3_nt: TGCAGTGCTAGTACGGGACTAGCGGGAGTGGGGACGCAGTATTTT

clone_size: -
cdr3_length: 15
j_call: TRBJ1-2
v_call: TRBV5-1
d_call: -
cdr3_aa: CASSLVTGPFYGYTF
cdr3_nt: TGCGCCAGCAGCTTGGTAACAGGGCCCTTCTATGGCTACACCTTC

clone_size: -
cdr3_length: 15
j_call: TRBJ2-7
v_call: TRBV7-2
d_call: TRBD2
cdr3_aa: CASSLDETSMYEQYF
cdr3_nt: TGTGCCAGCAGCTTAGATGAGACTAGCATGTACGAGCAGTACTTC

clone_size: -
cdr3_length: 16
j_call: TRBJ2-3
v_call: TRBV4-1
d_call: TRBD2
cdr3_aa: CASSQDVAGVPYTQYF
cdr3_nt: TGCGCCAGCAGCCAAGACGTAGCGGGGGTTCCATATACGCAGTATTTT

clone_size: -
cdr3_length: 15
j_call: TRBJ2-3
v_call: TRBV7-3
d_call: -
cdr3_aa: CASSYQGGYTDTQYF
cdr3_nt: TGTGCCAGCAGCTATCAGGGGGGGTACACAGATACGCAGTATTTT

clone_size: -
cdr3_length: 11
j_call: TRBJ2-1
v_call: TRBV29-1
d_call: -
cdr3_aa: CSDSRRLEQFF
cdr3_nt: TGCAGTGACAGTAGACGGCTGGAGCAGTTCTTC

clone_size: -
cdr3_length: 14
j_call: TRBJ1-2
v_call: TRBV2
d_call: TRBD1
cdr3_aa: CASSESTGGNGYTF
cdr3_nt: TGTGCCAGCAGTGAGAGCACAGGGGGGAATGGCTACACCTTC

clone_size: -
cdr3_length: 21
j_call: TRBJ2-1
v_call: TRBV11-1
d_call: TRBD2
cdr3_aa: CASSLGSGASGGPGAYNEQFF
cdr3_nt: TGTGCCAGCAGCTTAGGGTCCGGAGCGAGCGGGGGGCCCGGGGCTTACAATGAGCAGTTCTTC

clone_size: few
cdr3_length: 16
j_call: TRBJ1-5
v_call: TRBV20-1
d_call: -
cdr3_aa: CSARDISGSSNQPQHF
cdr3_nt: TGCAGTGCTAGAGATATTTCAGGGAGCAGCAATCAGCCCCAGCATTTT

clone_size: -
cdr3_length: 15
j_call: TRBJ1-1
v_call: TRBV2
d_call: -
cdr3_aa: CASSASTQPNTEAFF
cdr3_nt: TGTGCCAGCAGCGCGTCGACACAACCGAACACTGAAGCTTTCTTT

clone_size: -
cdr3_length: 14
j_call: TRBJ2-3
v_call: TRBV29-1
d_call: TRBD1
cdr3_aa: CSVGTGASTDTQYF
cdr3_nt: TGCAGCGTCGGAACAGGGGCTAGCACAGATACGCAGTATTTT

clone_size: -
cdr3_length: 16
j_call: TRBJ2-5
v_call: TRBV9
d_call: -
cdr3_aa: CASSVEAGDIQETQYF
cdr3_nt: TGTGCCAGCAGCGTAGAGGCAGGGGATATTCAAGAGACCCAGTACTTC

clone_size: -
cdr3_length: 17
j_call: TRBJ1-4
v_call: TRBV14
d_call: -
cdr3_aa: CASSQGAWTDYNEKLFF
cdr3_nt: TGTGCCAGCAGCCAAGGAGCCTGGACAGATTATAATGAAAAACTGTTTTTT

clone_size: -
cdr3_length: 13
j_call: TRBJ2-3
v_call: TRBV18
d_call: -
cdr3_aa: CASSPHMRDTQYF
cdr3_nt: TGTGCCAGCTCACCCCATATGAGAGATACGCAGTATTTT

clone_size: -
cdr3_length: 15
j_call: TRBJ2-3
v_call: TRBV10-3
d_call: TRBD2
cdr3_aa: CAISAGTRLADTQYF
cdr3_nt: TGTGCCATCAGCGCCGGGACTAGGTTAGCAGATACGCAGTATTTT

clone_size: few
cdr3_length: 13
j_call: TRBJ2-7
v_call: TRBV11-2
d_call: TRBD1
cdr3_aa: CASSFGQEDEQYF
cdr3_nt: TGTGCCAGCAGCTTCGGACAGGAGGACGAGCAGTACTTC

clone_size: -
cdr3_length: 16
j_call: TRBJ2-1
v_call: TRBV27
d_call: -
cdr3_aa: CASITTDASSYNEQFF
cdr3_nt: TGTGCCAGCATCACGACAGACGCTAGCTCCTACAATGAGCAGTTCTTC

clone_size: -
cdr3_length: 16
j_call: TRBJ2-3
v_call: TRBV9
d_call: TRBD1
cdr3_aa: CASSLSGQISTDTQYF
cdr3_nt: TGTGCCAGCAGCCTTTCGGGACAGATTAGCACAGATACGCAGTATTTT

clone_size: -
cdr3_length: 18
j_call: TRBJ2-1
v_call: TRBV7-9
d_call: TRBD1
cdr3_aa: CASSPRTGVSGSYNEQFF
cdr3_nt: TGTGCCAGCAGCCCGCGGACAGGGGTGAGTGGGTCCTACAATGAGCAGTTCTTC

clone_size: -
cdr3_length: 13
j_call: TRBJ2-3
v_call: TRBV29-1
d_call: -
cdr3_aa: CSVEATGTDTQYF
cdr3_nt: TGCAGCGTTGAGGCAACAGGGACAGATACGCAGTATTTT

clone_size: -
cdr3_length: 13
j_call: TRBJ1-1
v_call: TRBV29-1
d_call: -
cdr3_aa: CSVVVSQNTEAFF
cdr3_nt: TGCAGCGTTGTCGTCTCCCAGAACACTGAAGCTTTCTTT

clone_size: -
cdr3_length: 14
j_call: TRBJ2-1
v_call: TRBV11-2
d_call: -
cdr3_aa: CASGLSSYGGEQFF
cdr3_nt: TGTGCCAGCGGCTTATCTTCCTACGGGGGAGAGCAGTTCTTC

clone_size: -
cdr3_length: 15
j_call: TRBJ2-5
v_call: TRBV15
d_call: TRBD1
cdr3_aa: CTTSRDNRGHLLPYF
cdr3_nt: TGTACCACCAGCAGAGATAACAGGGGGCATCTTCTTCCGTACTTC

clone_size: -
cdr3_length: 12
j_call: TRBJ2-1
v_call: TRBV20-1
d_call: -
cdr3_aa: CSATLFSNEQFF
cdr3_nt: TGCAGTGCTACCCTCTTCTCAAATGAGCAGTTCTTC

clone_size: few
cdr3_length: 15
j_call: TRBJ2-6
v_call: TRBV24-1
d_call: -
cdr3_aa: CATSEGGTGANVLTF
cdr3_nt: TGTGCCACCAGTGAAGGGGGGACTGGGGCCAACGTCCTGACTTTC

clone_size: few
cdr3_length: 16
j_call: TRBJ2-5
v_call: TRBV4-3
d_call: -
cdr3_aa: CASSQELYTIQETQYF
cdr3_nt: TGCGCCAGCAGCCAAGAACTTTACACAATCCAAGAGACCCAGTACTTC